The clone carrying this TCR beta chain was observed once. Its antigen is currently unknown. Trimming removed 4 bases at V and 0 bases at J, with 9 bases between. The CDR3 consists of 14 residues. Germline V gene data show CDR1 as SEHNR and CDR2 as FQNEAQ (reference sequence). Sampled while nominally healthy, donors likely had unrecorded immune exposures. The sample originates from a study of cytomegalovirus exposure and HLA in healthy donors. The overall study: A preliminary data release comprised roughly 80 million unique TCRs obtained from HLA-typed donors. Study-wide results and limits: Most of the TCR beta V segments (in an earlier analysis) were productive either about 87% or about 30% of the time. For TCR beta chains, V- and J-gene trimming was later linked to a missense DCLRE1C variant.

PCR amplification relied on 60 Vbeta primers (plus 13 Jbeta primers). Libraries were prepared by immunoSEQ multiplex PCR; TCRdb keeps only in-frame clonotypes and omits some of them. Among about 300,000 clones, roughly 85% were seen once, and the ten largest hold roughly 4%. The sequenced material came from PBMCs. The source of this sequence is a man aged 40-55 years in good health and CMV-seropositive. This chain joins TRBV7-9 and TRBJ1-1; maybe TRBD1 (5 bases). The chain's CDR3 is CASSSYRMNTEAFF. CDR3 nucleotides: TGTGCCAGCAGCTCATACAGGATGAACACTGAAGCTTTCTTT.